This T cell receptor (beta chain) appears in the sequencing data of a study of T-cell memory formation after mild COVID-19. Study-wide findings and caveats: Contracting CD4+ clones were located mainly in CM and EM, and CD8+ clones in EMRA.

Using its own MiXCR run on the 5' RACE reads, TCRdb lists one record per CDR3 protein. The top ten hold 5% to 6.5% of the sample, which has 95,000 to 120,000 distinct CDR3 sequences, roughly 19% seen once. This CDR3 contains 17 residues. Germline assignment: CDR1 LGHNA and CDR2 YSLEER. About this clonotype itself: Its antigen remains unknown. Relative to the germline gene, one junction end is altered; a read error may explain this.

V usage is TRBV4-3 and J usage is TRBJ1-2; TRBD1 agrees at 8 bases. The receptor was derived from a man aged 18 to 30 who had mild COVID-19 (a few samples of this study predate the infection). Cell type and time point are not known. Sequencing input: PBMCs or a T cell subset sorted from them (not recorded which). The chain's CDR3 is CASSQDLHPGGVYGYTF. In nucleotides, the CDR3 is TGCGCCAGCAGCCAAGATCTCCATCCAGGGGGCGTCTATGGATACACCTTC.